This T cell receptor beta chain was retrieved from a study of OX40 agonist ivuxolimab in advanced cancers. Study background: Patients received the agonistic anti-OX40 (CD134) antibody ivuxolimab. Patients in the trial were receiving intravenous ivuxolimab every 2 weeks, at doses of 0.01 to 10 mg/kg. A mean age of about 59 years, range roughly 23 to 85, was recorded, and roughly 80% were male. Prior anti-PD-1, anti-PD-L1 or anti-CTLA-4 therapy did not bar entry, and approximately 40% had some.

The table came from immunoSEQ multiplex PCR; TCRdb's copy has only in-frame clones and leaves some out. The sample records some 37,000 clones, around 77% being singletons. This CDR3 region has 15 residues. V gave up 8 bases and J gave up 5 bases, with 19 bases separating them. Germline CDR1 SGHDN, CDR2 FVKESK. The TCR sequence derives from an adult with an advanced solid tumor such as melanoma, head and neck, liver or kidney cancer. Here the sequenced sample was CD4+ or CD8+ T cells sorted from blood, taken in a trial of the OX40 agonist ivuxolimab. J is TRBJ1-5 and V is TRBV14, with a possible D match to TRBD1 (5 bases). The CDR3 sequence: CASPQRGGGDQPQHF. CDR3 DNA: TGTGCCAGCCCCCAAAGGGGTGGGGGGGATCAGCCCCAGCATTTT.